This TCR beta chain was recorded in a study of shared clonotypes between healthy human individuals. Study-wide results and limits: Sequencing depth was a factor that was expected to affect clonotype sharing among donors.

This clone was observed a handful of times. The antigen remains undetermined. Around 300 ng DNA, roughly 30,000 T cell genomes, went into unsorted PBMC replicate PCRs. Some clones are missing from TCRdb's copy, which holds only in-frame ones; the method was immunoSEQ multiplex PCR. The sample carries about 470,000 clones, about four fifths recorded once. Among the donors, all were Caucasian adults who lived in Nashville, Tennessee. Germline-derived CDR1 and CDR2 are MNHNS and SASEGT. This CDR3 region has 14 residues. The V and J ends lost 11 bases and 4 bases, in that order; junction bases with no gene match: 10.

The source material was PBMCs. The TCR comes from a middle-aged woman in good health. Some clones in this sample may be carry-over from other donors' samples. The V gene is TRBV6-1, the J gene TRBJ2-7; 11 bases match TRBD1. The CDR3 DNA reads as TGTGCCTCGACAGGAGGGACAGGGGGGTACGAGCAGTACTTC. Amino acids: CASTGGTGGYEQYF.